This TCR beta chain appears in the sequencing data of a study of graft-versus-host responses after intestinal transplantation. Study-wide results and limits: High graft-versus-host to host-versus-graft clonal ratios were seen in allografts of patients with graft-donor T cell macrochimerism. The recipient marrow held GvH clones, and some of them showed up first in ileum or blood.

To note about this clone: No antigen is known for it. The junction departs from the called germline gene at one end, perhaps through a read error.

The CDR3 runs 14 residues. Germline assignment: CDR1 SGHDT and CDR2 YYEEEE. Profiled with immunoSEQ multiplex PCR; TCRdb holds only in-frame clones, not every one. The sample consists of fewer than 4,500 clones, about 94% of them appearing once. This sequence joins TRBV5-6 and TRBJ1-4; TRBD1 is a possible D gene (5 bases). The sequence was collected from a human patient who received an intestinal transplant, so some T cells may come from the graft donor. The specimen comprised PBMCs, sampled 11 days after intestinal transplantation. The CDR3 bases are TGTGCCTGCAGCCCAGGGCTAGTTGGTGAAAAACTGTTTTTT. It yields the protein CACSPGLVGEKLFF.